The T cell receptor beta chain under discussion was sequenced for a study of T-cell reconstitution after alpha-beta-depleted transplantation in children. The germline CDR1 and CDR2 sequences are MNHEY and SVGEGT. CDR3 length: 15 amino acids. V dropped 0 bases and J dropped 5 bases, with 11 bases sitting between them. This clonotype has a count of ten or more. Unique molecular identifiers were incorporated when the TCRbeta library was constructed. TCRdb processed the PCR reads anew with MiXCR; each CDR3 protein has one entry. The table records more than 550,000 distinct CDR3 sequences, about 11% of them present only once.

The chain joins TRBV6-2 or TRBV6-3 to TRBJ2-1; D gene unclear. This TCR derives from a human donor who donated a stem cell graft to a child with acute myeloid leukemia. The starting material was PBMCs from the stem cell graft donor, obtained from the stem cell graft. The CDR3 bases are TGTGCCAGCAGTTACTCGATTCCTACCCACAATGAGCAGTTCTTC. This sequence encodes CASSYSIPTHNEQFF.